This entry lists 18 T cell receptor beta chains sequenced from one sample in a study of response to subunit inactivated influenza vaccine (dated by TCRdb to the late 2010s). The library was made by RT-PCR. Sequenced on an Illumina HiSeq 2500. In TCRdb, the public reads were trimmed at Q25 with fastp and aligned with MiXCR, with productive beta chains retained. Rows merge per CDR3 protein into single entries with the most common DNA and genes. For this sample there are about 830,000 distinct CDR3 sequences; less than 20% appear just once. The ten largest clonotypes hold roughly a tenth of the sample. The sequences come from PBMCs from blood, collected more than 4 days after vaccination. Receptors were obtained from a man over 45 who received an inactivated influenza vaccine. Donor details come from another sample of the same person, matched by shared clones.

This clonotype appeared many times. This chain uses TRBV10-3 with TRBJ2-7; 7 positions agree with TRBD2. The CDR3 loop spans 15 amino acids. V dropped 5 bases and J dropped 0; count of bases not matched to a gene: 7. Per germline, CDR1 ENHRY and CDR2 SYGVKD. The CDR3: CAISLGGGSSYEQYF. In nucleotides, the CDR3 is TGTGCCATCAGTTTGGGGGGGGGGTCCTCCTACGAGCAGTACTTC.

CDR3: CASSQAVRGIQYF. CDR3 coding DNA: TGTGCCAGCAGCCAAGCGGTTAGGGGCATTCAGTACTTC. This rearrangement joins TRBV3-1 to TRBJ2-4; D possibly corresponds to TRBD1 (5 bases). V dropped 1 base and J dropped 9 bases, with 10 bases sitting between them. This CDR3 has 13 amino acids. Germline CDR1 reads LGHDT; CDR2 reads YNNKEL (reference sequence).

This clonotype was detected only a few times. V is TRBV7-2 and J is TRBJ2-1, with a weak D call TRBD2 (6 bases). Trimming took off 5 bases at V and 6 bases at J, with 11 bases between the two ends. The CDR3 covers 13 residues. Germline V gene data show CDR1 as SGHTA and CDR2 as FQGNSA. The CDR3 DNA reads as TGTGCCAGCAGCATGCTACTAGCCAATGAGCAGTTCTTC. It specifies CASSMLLANEQFF.

The sample holds many counts of this clonotype. The chain joins TRBV20-1 to TRBJ2-6; 7 positions match TRBD1. Per the germline V gene, CDR1 is DFQATT and CDR2 is SNEGSKA (reference sequence). The CDR3 sequence is 14 residues long. Trimming removed 6 bases from V and 4 bases from J; junction bases left unmatched: 6. The CDR3 DNA sequence: TGCAGTGCCACGACAGGGAGCGGGGCCAACGTCCTGACTTTC. Amino acids: CSATTGSGANVLTF.

J is TRBJ2-3 and V is TRBV11-2; the match to TRBD2 covers 7 bases. V trimming: 3 bases; J trimming: 6 bases; junction bases outside the gene matches: 18. The CDR3 runs to 18 residues. Germline CDR1 SGHAT, CDR2 FQNNGV. DNA for the CDR3: TGTGCCAGCAGCTTCTCCGGGACTACCATGGTTGCGATGGATACGCAGTATTTT. This sequence encodes CASSFSGTTMVAMDTQYF. Supplemented by reference TRBV11-2 and TRBJ2-3, the full variable domain reads EAGVAQSPRYKIIEKRQSVAFWCNPISGHATLYWYQQILGQGPKLLIQFQNNGVVDDSQLPKDRFSAERLKGVDSTLKIQPAKLEDSAVYLCASSFSGTTMVAMDTQYFGPGTRLTVL.

This clonotype was detected only a few times. The chain links TRBV20-1 to TRBJ2-7; D is unclear. The V end was cut by 3 bases, the J end by 5 bases, with 20 bases between. The CDR3 spans 15 residues. CDR1 DFQATT and CDR2 SNEGSKA come from the germline V gene (reference sequence). The CDR3 loop reads CSASPLIESSNEQYF. The DNA of the CDR3 is TGCAGTGCTAGCCCCTTAATAGAGAGTAGCAACGAGCAGTACTTC.

The rearrangement uses TRBV7-2 and TRBJ2-4; 7 positions match TRBD2. The germline V gene encodes CDR1 SGHTA and CDR2 FQGNSA. The junction had 7 bases not matched to a gene; V was cut back by 1 base and J by 7 bases. CDR3 length equals 15 residues. The chain's CDR3 is CASSLVAGVVNIQYF. The CDR3, as DNA: TGTGCCAGCAGCTTAGTGGCGGGGGTGGTGAACATTCAGTACTTC.

This clonotype was seen ten or more times. V is TRBV20-1 and J is TRBJ2-1, with 8 nucleotides matching TRBD1. The V gene's germline CDR1 is DFQATT and CDR2 SNEGSKA (reference sequence). J lost 5 bases, V lost 4 bases, and 22 bases had no gene match. The CDR3 is 19 residues long. CDR3 coding DNA: TGCAGTGCTAAAGTTTTTAGTTCGACAGGGGCCGAACGGAACAATGAGCAGTTCTTC. It is translated as CSAKVFSSTGAERNNEQFF.

This clonotype was counted many times. The gene calls are TRBV5-6 and TRBJ1-5; D is undetermined. V was trimmed by 2 bases and J by 0 bases, leaving 21 bases between them. CDR3 length: 19 amino acids. The germline CDR1 and CDR2 sequences are SGHDT and YYEEEE. CDR3 sequence (DNA): TGTGCCAGCAGCTTTTCCCGGTGGGGTGGCGTAGCTAGCAATCAGCCCCAGCATTTT. This sequence encodes CASSFSRWGGVASNQPQHF.

This clonotype was picked up a small number of times. The chain links TRBV7-2 to TRBJ1-2, with 7 bases lining up with TRBD1. The CDR3 spans 15 residues. Trimming took 4 bases from V and 6 from J; bases not matched to a gene: 11. Germline V lookup: CDR1 SGHTA, CDR2 FQGNSA. DNA of the CDR3: TGTGCCAGCAGCTCGATTCAACAGGGGAGAAATGGCTACACCTTC. Its protein is CASSSIQQGRNGYTF. Combining the CDR3 with reference TRBV7-2 and TRBJ1-2 gives the whole variable domain GAGVSQSPSNKVTEKGKDVELRCDPISGHTALYWYRQSLGQGLEFLIYFQGNSAPDKSGLPSDRFSAERTGGSVSTLTIQRTQQEDSAVYLCASSSIQQGRNGYTFGSGTRLTVV.

The V gene is TRBV27, the J gene TRBJ1-4; TRBD1 agrees at 8 bases. The V gene's germline CDR1 is MNHEY and CDR2 SMNVEV (reference sequence). The CDR3 is 14 residues long. Losses at the gene ends were 6 bases for V and 8 bases for J; bases not matched to a gene: 8. The CDR3 bases are TGTGCCAGCAGGAAGACAGGGGTTTCCGAAAAACTGTTTTTT. This gives the protein CASRKTGVSEKLFF.

The V and J genes are TRBV7-9 and TRBJ2-5, with D possibly being TRBD2 (5 bases). With 1 base removed from V and 2 bases from J, the gap between germline ends came to 14 bases. Germline values: CDR1 SEHNR, CDR2 FQNEAQ (reference sequence). This CDR3 region has 16 residues. CDR3 in amino acids: CASSLGEGTGQETQYF. The CDR3 DNA reads TGTGCCAGCAGCTTAGGGGAAGGTACGGGGCAAGAGACCCAGTACTTC. Complete variable domain (other parts from reference TRBV7-9 and TRBJ2-5): DTGVSQNPRHKITKRGQNVTFRCDPISEHNRLYWYRQTLGQGPEFLTYFQNEAQLEKSRLLSDRFSAERPKGSFSTLEIQRTEQGDSAMYLCASSLGEGTGQETQYFGPGTRLLVL.

The chain joins TRBV5-5 to TRBJ1-5; D call uncertain. The V end lost 1 base, the J end lost 0 bases, and 11 bases lay between the germline ends. CDR1 and CDR2 from the germline V gene are SGHKS and YYEKEE (reference sequence). This CDR3 contains 16 residues. The CDR3 protein is CASSLIGGGSNQPQHF. The CDR3, as DNA: TGTGCCAGCAGCTTGATTGGAGGAGGTAGCAATCAGCCCCAGCATTTT.

The chain employs TRBV7-2 and TRBJ2-1, with TRBD2 matching over 11 bases. V lost 1 base and J lost 6; bases outside the gene matches: 2. Germline V gene data show CDR1 as SGHTA and CDR2 as FQGNSA. The CDR3 runs to 15 residues. The DNA of the CDR3 is TGTGCCAGCAGCTTAGTAACTAGCGGGGGCAATGAGCAGTTCTTC. Its protein product is CASSLVTSGGNEQFF.

The table lists this clonotype with a few counts. The V call is TRBV7-2, the J call TRBJ2-3; 10 positions agree with TRBD2. This CDR3 spans 15 amino acids. CDR1 and CDR2 from the germline V gene are SGHTA and FQGNSA. After removal of 7 bases from V and 7 bases from J, the junction contained 11 bases not matched to a gene. CDR3 sequence: CASTSGGAGGYTQYF. Written as DNA, the CDR3 is TGTGCCAGCACGAGCGGGGGGGCTGGCGGGTATACGCAGTATTTT.

In this sample, this clonotype turned up many times. The chain carries TRBV11-2 and TRBJ1-1; D is unclear. This CDR3 contains 12 residues. In germline, CDR1 is SGHAT, CDR2 FQNNGV. The germline V and J ends were trimmed by 3 bases and 7 bases, with 9 bases remaining between them. CDR3 sequence (DNA): TGTGCCAGCAGCTTTTATCGGTTTGAAGCTTTCTTT. It codes for CASSFYRFEAFF.

This clonotype was seen at least ten times. This chain links TRBV12-3 or TRBV12-4 with TRBJ2-3, with D perhaps being TRBD1 or TRBD2 (5 bases each). V was cut by 6 bases and J by 2 bases, with 15 bases left in between. The CDR3 is 15 residues long. The CDR3: CASRSQGTNTDTQYF. In DNA, the CDR3 is TGTGCCAGCAGGTCGCAAGGGACGAACACAGATACGCAGTATTTT.

The chain carries TRBV29-1 and TRBJ2-1; 11 bases line up with TRBD2. The CDR3 has 16 residues. Germline V gene data show CDR1 as SQVTM and CDR2 as ANQGSEA. Losses at the gene ends were 7 bases for V and 5 bases for J; bases not matched to a gene: 13. DNA for the CDR3: TGCAGCGCCCCTGCTCCGGGACTAGCGGCCGACAATGAGCAGTTCTTC. Residues: CSAPAPGLAADNEQFF.